Listed below are T cell receptor beta chains from one sample, sequenced in a study of tumor-infiltrating lymphocytes in primary liver carcinoma. TCRdb reprocessed the multiplex PCR reads via MiXCR and lists one record per CDR3 protein. The sample lists about 180,000 distinct CDR3 sequences, roughly three fifths occurring once. The sequenced sample consisted of peripheral blood. The receptors here all came from a man aged 35-49 years with primary liver carcinoma and hepatitis B virus infection. Each CDR3 is given with its conserved first and last residue. Fields, in order: V gene, J gene, clone size, D gene, CDR3 protein, CDR3 DNA. A D gene is named only where the DNA matches it firmly. Part of the rows lack a size; the others show once, few, many or a class for expanded clones.

TRBV10-2	TRBJ2-1	-	-	CATLNLSKQFF	TGCGCCACTTTGAACTTGAGCAAGCAGTTCTTC
TRBV2	TRBJ2-7	-	-	CASSGKYEQYF	TGTGCCAGCAGTGGGAAGTACGAGCAGTACTTC
TRBV12-3/TRBV12-4	TRBJ1-1	-	-	CASSEGQAFF	TGTGCCAGCAGTGAAGGGCAGGCTTTCTTT
TRBV10-3	TRBJ1-1	-	-	CAISGRGNTEAFF	TGTGCCATCAGTGGAAGAGGGAACACTGAAGCTTTCTTT
TRBV11-2	TRBJ2-5	many	TRBD1	CASSLGQQETQYF	TGTGCCAGCAGCCTGGGACAGCAAGAGACCCAGTACTTC
TRBV29-1	TRBJ2-7	few	-	CSAGGPTSYEQYF	TGCAGCGCCGGGGGGCCAACCTCTTACGAGCAGTACTTC
TRBV11-2	TRBJ1-1	many	-	CASSVGGTEAFF	TGTGCCAGCAGCGTCGGAGGCACTGAAGCTTTCTTT
TRBV29-1	TRBJ2-7	-	TRBD1	CSVVTGDGYEQYF	TGCAGCGTCGTGACAGGGGACGGCTACGAGCAGTACTTC
TRBV12-3/TRBV12-4	TRBJ2-3	-	TRBD1	CASSPGTGGLTYTQYF	TGTGCCAGCAGTCCAGGGACAGGGGGACTCACATATACGCAGTATTTT
TRBV28	TRBJ2-7	-	TRBD1	CASSRTLQGEYF	TGTGCCAGCAGTCGGACCCTACAGGGGGAGTACTTC
TRBV29-1	TRBJ2-5	once	-	CSVDKGRVDETQYF	TGCAGCGTTGATAAGGGCCGGGTAGATGAGACCCAGTACTTC
TRBV4-1	TRBJ2-5	-	-	CASSQRHGGDETQYF	TGCGCCAGCAGCCAAAGACACGGGGGAGATGAGACCCAGTACTTC
TRBV4-2	TRBJ2-7	many	-	CASSQEVQGQGITYEQYF	TGTGCCAGCAGCCAAGAGGTTCAGGGGCAGGGGATCACCTACGAGCAGTACTTC
TRBV6-5	TRBJ1-4	few	-	CASSYGGKAFF	TGTGCCAGCAGTTACGGGGGGAAGGCGTTTTTT
TRBV5-5	TRBJ1-6	few	TRBD1	CASSETSGTGGRFHHF	TGTGCCAGCAGCGAAACCTCCGGGACAGGGGGCAGATTCCACCACTTT
TRBV12-3/TRBV12-4	TRBJ2-6	many	-	CATTIGANVLTF	TGTGCCACCACGATAGGGGCCAACGTCCTGACTTTC
TRBV6-1	TRBJ1-4	-	-	CASSLTSGGEKLFF	TGTGCCAGCAGCTTGACATCCGGAGGGGAAAAACTGTTTTTT
TRBV29-1	TRBJ2-7	-	TRBD2	CSVVLLAERSYEQYF	TGCAGCGTTGTACTGCTAGCGGAGAGGTCCTACGAGCAGTACTTC
TRBV11-2	TRBJ2-7	many	TRBD1	CASSLARPGQGVYEQYF	TGTGCCAGCAGCTTAGCTCGACCGGGACAGGGGGTTTACGAGCAGTACTTC
TRBV7-8	TRBJ2-3	-	-	CASSLRGSGTDTHYF	TGTGCCAGCAGCCTAAGGGGTAGCGGCACAGATACGCACTATTTC
TRBV16	TRBJ2-5	-	-	CASRTGNSETQYF	TGTGCCAGCAGAACAGGGAATTCGGAGACCCAGTACTTC
TRBV4-1	TRBJ1-2	-	-	CASSQGRLRENYGYTF	TGCGCCAGCAGCCAAGGACGGCTGAGGGAGAACTATGGCTACACCTTC
TRBV6-6	TRBJ1-5	-	-	CASRGGYSNQPQHF	TGTGCCAGCAGGGGGGGGTATAGCAATCAGCCCCAGCATTTT
TRBV11-1	TRBJ2-7	-	-	CASRGKRSYEQNF	TGTGCCAGCAGGGGGAAGCGATCCTACGAGCAGAACTTC
TRBV6-6	TRBJ2-7	many	TRBD2	CASSSGLAGGFGEQYF	TGTGCCAGCAGTTCGGGACTAGCGGGAGGGTTCGGGGAGCAGTACTTC
TRBV5-6	TRBJ2-3	-	-	CASSLDQRADTQYF	TGTGCCAGCAGCTTGGACCAGCGTGCAGATACGCAGTATTTT
TRBV4-2	TRBJ2-1	-	TRBD1	CASSQDRITDRGGYEQFF	TGTGCCAGCAGCCAAGACAGGATAACGGACAGGGGGGGATATGAGCAGTTCTTC
TRBV29-1	TRBJ2-7	many	TRBD2	CSVEGGGEWTLNPGKYEQYF	TGCAGCGTTGAGGGGGGAGGGGAGTGGACTCTCAACCCCGGCAAGTACGAGCAGTACTTC
TRBV5-1	TRBJ2-7	-	TRBD2	CASSLGLAGVREHYF	TGCGCCAGCAGCTTGGGACTAGCGGGAGTACGCGAGCACTACTTC